These T cell receptor beta chains were read from a single sample in a study of T cell repertoires in cytomegalovirus infection. TCRdb recomputed calls from the reads with MiXCR, one row per CDR3 protein. The sample has around 120,000 distinct CDR3 sequences, roughly 41% seen once; the top ten hold approximately 74%. These TCRs are of unknown antigen specificity. The specimen was CD8+ T cells from cultured PBMCs, collected from culture after CMV antigen stimulation. Every receptor here comes from a human donor in good health (CMV status not recorded). Some clones in this sample may be carry-over from other donors' samples. CDR3s include the opening cysteine and the closing phenylalanine or tryptophan. The D gene is left open where the match is weak. Where a row states a size, it is once, few, many or the class of an expanded clone; other rows omit it.

clone_size | j_call | d_call | v_call | cdr3_nt | cdr3_aa
many | TRBJ2-3 | . | TRBV6-2/TRBV6-3 | TGTGCCAGCAGTTACCCCCGGGATACGCAGTATTTT | CASSYPRDTQYF
. | TRBJ2-1 | TRBD2 | TRBV7-4 | TGTGCCAGCAAAGGGACTAGTGGTGGCAATGAGCAGTTCTTC | CASKGTSGGNEQFF
. | TRBJ1-6 | . | TRBV20-1 | TGCAGTGCCAGGGTCGGGAGCTCCTATAATTCACCCCTCCACTTT | CSARVGSSYNSPLHF
many | TRBJ2-3 | . | TRBV7-9 | TGTGCCAGCAGCCCGGACACCTTCACAGATACGCAGTATTTT | CASSPDTFTDTQYF
. | TRBJ2-3 | TRBD2 | TRBV12-3/TRBV12-4 | TGTGCCAGCAGTCGGACTAGCGGGGCCCGAGATACGCAGTATTTT | CASSRTSGARDTQYF
. | TRBJ2-1 | TRBD1 | TRBV7-8 | TGTGCCAGCAGCCTAATGGGACAGGGGATCTACAATGAGCAGTTCTTC | CASSLMGQGIYNEQFF
few | TRBJ1-1 | . | TRBV6-5 | TGTGCCAGCAGTTACTCGGGGACGGCGAACACTGAAGCTTTCTTT | CASSYSGTANTEAFF
many | TRBJ2-7 | . | TRBV7-2 | TGTGCCAGCAGCCCCGCCCCGGGGGAGTACGAGCAGTACTTC | CASSPAPGEYEQYF
. | TRBJ2-1 | TRBD2 | TRBV20-1 | TGCAGTGCTAGAGATCGTGAGCGGGGAAGTAATGAGCAGTTCTTC | CSARDRERGSNEQFF
few | TRBJ2-7 | . | TRBV7-8 | TGTGCCAGCAGCTTAGCCGGCAGAACCTACGAGCAGTACTTC | CASSLAGRTYEQYF
few | TRBJ1-1 | TRBD1 | TRBV3-1 | TGTGCCAGCAGCCAGACAGGGATGAACACTGAAGCTTTCTTT | CASSQTGMNTEAFF
many | TRBJ2-1 | . | TRBV4-1 | TGCGCCAGCAGCCAAGATTCGGGGGGCGGGAGTGAGCAGTTCTTC | CASSQDSGGGSEQFF
. | TRBJ2-7 | . | TRBV7-8 | TGTGCCAGCAGCTCGGACGCCTCCTACGAGCAGTACTTC | CASSSDASYEQYF
. | TRBJ2-2 | . | TRBV20-1 | TGCAGTGCTACTCCAGGGTTGACCGGGGAGCTGTTTTTT | CSATPGLTGELFF
few | TRBJ2-1 | TRBD2 | TRBV28 | TGTGCCAGCAGTTACCTCTCTAGCGGGGGTACATACAATGAGCAGTTCTTC | CASSYLSSGGTYNEQFF
. | TRBJ2-7 | . | TRBV13 | TGTGCCAGCAGCTCCAACAGGGTGCACGAGCAGTACTTC | CASSSNRVHEQYF
. | TRBJ1-4 | TRBD1 | TRBV7-9 | TGTGCCAGCAGCTTATCTTGGACAGGGGCTGCTAATGAAAAACTGTTTTTT | CASSLSWTGAANEKLFF
once | TRBJ1-1 | TRBD1 | TRBV2 | TGTGCCAGGCTGGGACAGGGGGCCACTGAAGCTTTCTTT | CARLGQGATEAFF
. | TRBJ2-4 | . | TRBV19 | TGTGCCAGTAGTCAAGGTTTTGACATTCAGTACTTC | CASSQGFDIQYF
. | TRBJ2-7 | . | TRBV12-3/TRBV12-4 | TGTGCCAGCAGTCCGGGACCTGCGGGCGAGCAGTACTTC | CASSPGPAGEQYF
few | TRBJ1-6 | . | TRBV6-5 | TGTGCCAGCAGTTCTCCGGGACCACCGAATTCACCCCTCCACTTT | CASSSPGPPNSPLHF
. | TRBJ2-7 | TRBD1 | TRBV5-1 | TGCGCCAGCAGCCCCTACAGGGGAGATTACGAGCAGTACTTC | CASSPYRGDYEQYF
. | TRBJ1-3 | . | TRBV10-3 | TGTGCCAGCGGGGGCTGGGGATCTGGTGGAAACACCATATATTTT | CASGGWGSGGNTIYF
. | TRBJ2-1 | TRBD1 | TRBV5-1 | TGCGCCAGCAGCTTGGGAGGGGGCGGCGAGCAGTTCTTC | CASSLGGGGEQFF
few | TRBJ2-2 | TRBD1 | TRBV5-4 | TGTGCCAGCGGGACAGGGGAGGCCGGGGAGCTGTTTTTT | CASGTGEAGELFF
many | TRBJ2-7 | . | TRBV7-8 | TGTGCCAGCAGCTTAGCGGAAGGACTCTACGAGCAGTACTTC | CASSLAEGLYEQYF
. | TRBJ2-3 | . | TRBV7-3 | TGTGCCAGCAGCACATACTCTAACACAGATACGCAGTATTTT | CASSTYSNTDTQYF
. | TRBJ1-1 | . | TRBV19 | TGTGCCAGTAGTATTTTAGGGACGAACACTGAAGCTTTCTTT | CASSILGTNTEAFF
few | TRBJ2-6 | . | TRBV14 | TGTGCCAGCAGCCAGAGCTCGCCCAAACGAGGGGCCAACGTCCTGACTTTC | CASSQSSPKRGANVLTF
. | TRBJ2-4 | . | TRBV13 | TGTGCCAGCAGCCTCCGAGGATCCGCTGGGCCTCGGGCCATTCAGTACTTC | CASSLRGSAGPRAIQYF
. | TRBJ2-1 | TRBD1 | TRBV6-1 | TGTGCCAGCAGTCCCCTGGTGGGACAGGGGATTAACAATGAGCAGTTCTTC | CASSPLVGQGINNEQFF
many | TRBJ1-1 | TRBD1 | TRBV4-1 | TGCGCCAGCAGCCAGACAGGGATGGGGAACACTGAAGCTTTCTTT | CASSQTGMGNTEAFF
. | TRBJ2-3 | . | TRBV28 | TGTGCCAGCTCAGCCCTTTCTAACAGGGAAACAGATACGCAGTATTTT | CASSALSNRETDTQYF
few | TRBJ2-1 | TRBD2 | TRBV27 | TGTGCCAGCAGTCCAACTAGCGGGGGGTCCTACAATGAGCAGTTCTTC | CASSPTSGGSYNEQFF
few | TRBJ2-1 | . | TRBV12-3/TRBV12-4 | TGTGCCAGCAGCCTAGCGGGACAGGGACACAATGAGCAGTTCTTC | CASSLAGQGHNEQFF
. | TRBJ2-5 | TRBD1 | TRBV12-3/TRBV12-4 | TGTGCCAGCAGCAGGGACAGGGACGGAGCAGAGACCCAGTACTTC | CASSRDRDGAETQYF
few | TRBJ2-7 | . | TRBV2 | TGTGCCAGCAGGATGAGTAGGGCCGCGGACCTGGGGGAGCAGTACTTC | CASRMSRAADLGEQYF
. | TRBJ1-1 | TRBD1 | TRBV4-2 | TGTGCCAGCAGCCAACCAGGACAGGCGCACACTGAAGCTTTCTTT | CASSQPGQAHTEAFF
. | TRBJ1-6 | TRBD1 | TRBV19 | TGTGCCAGTAGTATTCGGGACAGCAACTATTCACCCCTCCACTTT | CASSIRDSNYSPLHF
. | TRBJ1-2 | . | TRBV15 | TGTGCCACCAGCATCCTGACCGGCAATGGCTACACCTTC | CATSILTGNGYTF
many | TRBJ1-5 | . | TRBV7-8 | TGTGCCAGCAGCCGTACGGGCGACGGCTATCAGCCCCAGCATTTT | CASSRTGDGYQPQHF
. | TRBJ2-1 | . | TRBV7-9 | TGTGCCAGCAGCTTAGGGATTGGGGACGCCCTAGATGAGCAGTTCTTC | CASSLGIGDALDEQFF
few | TRBJ2-3 | TRBD1 | TRBV7-6 | TGTGCCAGCAGCTCCGGACAGGGGCCAGATACGCAGTATTTT | CASSSGQGPDTQYF
few | TRBJ2-3 | TRBD2 | TRBV2 | TGTGCCAGACTCGACCCACTAGCGGCGAGCACAGATACGCAGTATTTT | CARLDPLAASTDTQYF
many | TRBJ2-7 | TRBD1 | TRBV28 | TGTGCCAGCAGGCCTACAGGGGTGGCCTACGAGCAGTACTTC | CASRPTGVAYEQYF
. | TRBJ1-1 | . | TRBV6-6 | TGTGCCAGCAGTTCCGAGAATCAGGGGAACACTGAAGCTTTCTTT | CASSSENQGNTEAFF
. | TRBJ1-4 | . | TRBV7-2 | TGTGCCAGCAGCCTGATGGCAGACGCTGAAAAACTGTTTTTT | CASSLMADAEKLFF
. | TRBJ2-1 | TRBD2 | TRBV29-1 | TGCAGCGTGCTCGGACTAGCGCATGAGCAGTTCTTC | CSVLGLAHEQFF
. | TRBJ2-2 | . | TRBV6-5 | TGTGCCAGCAGTTACGGCAGGAACACCGGGGAGCTGTTTTTT | CASSYGRNTGELFF
many | TRBJ2-5 | . | TRBV20-1 | TGCAGTGCTAGTTCTCTCTTCGGCGGCTCGTACCAAGAGACCCAGTACTTC | CSASSLFGGSYQETQYF
few | TRBJ1-2 | . | TRBV13 | TGTGCCAGCAGCTTCCGCCCGGGGGACTATGGCTACACCTTC | CASSFRPGDYGYTF
. | TRBJ2-7 | TRBD1 | TRBV7-6 | TGTGCCAGCAGAGGGGGACAGGGCTCCCACGAGCAGTACTTC | CASRGGQGSHEQYF
few | TRBJ1-2 | . | TRBV2 | TGTGCCAGCAGTGAAGCAACAGTCCTTAACTATGGCTACACCTTC | CASSEATVLNYGYTF
few | TRBJ2-5 | . | TRBV7-8 | TGTGCCAGCAGCCCGACCCTGGGGGGTCAAGAGACCCAGTACTTC | CASSPTLGGQETQYF